This T cell receptor (beta chain) was identified in a study of T-cell reconstitution after alpha-beta-depleted transplantation in children. Whole-study results and caveats: At the one-year point after transplant, T-cell counts and TCRbeta diversity were found to come mostly from T cells that had been newly produced. Several hundred expanded graft clones reportedly were the source of alpha-beta T cells about two months after transplant.

Preparing the TCRbeta library involved the use of unique molecular identifiers. From the PCR reads, TCRdb called clonotypes with MiXCR, one entry per CDR3 protein. Among hundreds of thousands of distinct CDR3 sequences listed, 16% were seen once. This clonotype was counted at least ten times. Its antigen remains unknown. The CDR3 sequence is 14 residues long. Germline assignment: CDR1 ENHRY and CDR2 SYGVKD. V dropped 8 bases and J dropped 4 bases, with 15 bases sitting between them. The origin of this receptor is a male patient between 5 and 17 years old who had a stem cell transplant for acute lymphoblastic leukemia, so the T cells may come from the graft donor. The V gene is TRBV10-3, the J gene TRBJ2-1, with D perhaps matching TRBD2 (6 bases). The sample consisted of PBMCs, mostly from graft donor cells, taken 360 days after TCRalphabeta/CD19-depleted stem cell transplant. As DNA, the CDR3 is TGTGCCATCGCGGGACTCCTCGGATACAATGAGCAGTTCTTC. It encodes CAIAGLLGYNEQFF.